The clone carrying this T cell receptor beta chain was observed a few times. What it binds is not known. The sample belongs to a study of beta chain features in type 1 diabetes. This CDR3 region has 18 residues. Trimming stripped 0 bases from V and 4 bases from J, with 21 bases between. Looked up from germline, CDR1 is SGHRS and CDR2 is YFSETQ. General study points: There was a moderate but significant shortening of TCRB CDR3s in all four CD4+ subsets of Type 1 diabetes patients. Patients and controls would share equally any PCR tilt toward shorter templates. It was among patients, rather than healthy donors, that naive, central memory and Treg TCRB repertoires appeared more similar. Any role of HLA type in TCRB rearrangement remained unresolved here.

Since all of the isolated RNA was reverse transcribed, expressed TCRB transcripts were what got sequenced. Generated by immunoSEQ multiplex PCR, the TCRdb table keeps only in-frame clones and is missing some. The sample yields 130,000 to 150,000 clones, roughly 50% seen once. This clonotype was sampled from a young man in good health. The sequencing sample was made of Tregs from blood. The chain carries TRBV5-1 and TRBJ2-3; a weak D match, TRBD2 (6 bases). The CDR3 is CASSLVPFSGVGADTQYF. The CDR3 coding sequence is TGCGCCAGCAGCTTGGTACCCTTTTCGGGGGTCGGGGCAGATACGCAGTATTTT.